One and the same sample provided the 26 T cell receptor beta chains below, sequenced in a study of cytomegalovirus exposure and HLA in healthy donors. The study ran its PCR with 60 Vbeta and 13 Jbeta primers. Method: immunoSEQ multiplex PCR; TCRdb's copy keeps in-frame clones and lacks some. The sample lists 130,000 or so clones; 65% to 75% were seen once. The source material was PBMCs. All receptors come from a middle-aged man in good health and CMV-seropositive.

The chain combines TRBV6-1 with TRBJ1-1, with D tentatively TRBD1 (5 bases). Germline loops: CDR1 MNHNS, CDR2 SASEGT. With 6 bases removed from V and 1 base from J, the gap between germline ends came to 12 bases. The CDR3 covers 14 residues. The CDR3 DNA reads as TGTGCCAGCAGATCGGGACTGCCGAACACTGAAGCTTTCTTT. It is translated as CASRSGLPNTEAFF.

The chain carries TRBV6-5 and TRBJ1-1; the match to TRBD1 covers 8 bases. The V segment lost 5 bases and the J segment 4 bases; nucleotides outside the gene matches: 6. The germline gives CDR1 MNHEY, CDR2 SVGAGI. The CDR3 has 14 residues. CDR3 nucleotides: TGTGCCAGCAGTGCGACAGGGGTGGCCACTGAAGCTTTCTTT. Its translation: CASSATGVATEAFF.

The CDR3, as DNA: TGTGCCAGCGAGCCGGGGAGGGAGGTTAACACTGAAGCTTTCTTT. Translating it yields CASEPGREVNTEAFF. The J gene is TRBJ1-1, the V gene TRBV6-1, with no clear D. Germline V gives CDR1 MNHNS, CDR2 SASEGT. V was clipped by 8 bases and J by 2 bases, with 18 bases between them. This CDR3 has 15 residues.

The chain couples TRBV2 to TRBJ2-3, with 7 bases identical to TRBD2. The germline gives CDR1 SNHLY, CDR2 FYNNEI. The CDR3 has 13 residues. J lost 4 bases, V lost 5 bases, and 3 bases had no gene match. CDR3 sequence reads: CASSRLASDTQYF. Written as DNA, the CDR3 is TGTGCCAGCAGTCGACTAGCCTCAGATACGCAGTATTTT.

The gene calls are TRBV7-9 and TRBJ2-2; D uncertain. The V end was cut by 7 bases, the J end by 7 bases, with 7 bases between. CDR1 SEHNR and CDR2 FQNEAQ come from the germline V gene (reference sequence). The CDR3 is 11 residues long. The DNA for the CDR3 is TGTGCCAGCACCGCGTTCGGGGAGCTGTTTTTT. It encodes CASTAFGELFF.

This sequence joins TRBV7-6 and TRBJ2-7; D gene unclear. The CDR3 has 13 amino acids. The germline V gene encodes CDR1 SGHVS and CDR2 FNYEAQ. The germline V and J ends were trimmed by 5 bases and 1 base, with 9 bases remaining between them. The CDR3 protein is CASSKTPSYEQYF. As DNA, the CDR3 is TGTGCCAGCAGCAAGACACCATCCTACGAGCAGTACTTC.

The chain combines TRBV6-5 with TRBJ1-1; 9 bases agree with TRBD1. Germline CDR1 and CDR2: MNHEY and SVGAGI. Trimming took 6 bases from V and 7 from J; bases not matched to a gene: 6. The CDR3 runs to 13 residues. This CDR3 reads CASSTDRGGEAFF. CDR3 DNA sequence: TGTGCCAGCAGCACAGACAGGGGGGGTGAAGCTTTCTTT.

The rearrangement joins TRBV10-3 to TRBJ2-1; D remains ambiguous. This CDR3 is 13 amino acids long. Between the trimmed V and J ends, which lost 6 bases and 7 bases, there was a span of 13 bases. The V gene's germline CDR1 is ENHRY and CDR2 SYGVKD. The CDR3 sequence is CAIRESSKNEQFF. As DNA, the CDR3 is TGTGCCATCAGGGAGAGTAGCAAAAATGAGCAGTTCTTC.

This chain links TRBV10-1 with TRBJ2-2, with no clear D. The V end was cut by 9 bases, the J end by 5 bases, with 16 bases between. This CDR3 has 14 residues. Germline V lookup: CDR1 WNHNN, CDR2 SYGVQD (reference sequence). The CDR3: CASKGSEATGELFF. CDR3 sequence (DNA): TGCGCCAGTAAAGGCAGTGAGGCGACCGGGGAGCTGTTTTTT.

The J gene is TRBJ1-2, the V gene TRBV7-2, with 9 bases that match TRBD1. CDR3 size: 15 residues. Trimming cost V 4 bases and J 3 bases; bases outside gene matches: 6. Germline CDR1 reads SGHTA; CDR2 reads FQGNSA. In DNA form, the CDR3 reads TGTGCCAGCAGCTGGCCGGGACAGGGAGACTATGGCTACACCTTC. It is translated as CASSWPGQGDYGYTF.

This clone was observed a few times. This sequence joins TRBV7-2 and TRBJ2-7; a weak D match, TRBD1 (6 bases). CDR1 is SGHTA, CDR2 FQGNSA, per germline. V lost 5 bases and J 4 bases, leaving 12 bases between the germline ends. This CDR3 is built from 13 residues. CDR3: CASSAGTPYEQYF. The CDR3 DNA is TGTGCCAGCAGCGCCGGGACACCGTACGAGCAGTACTTC.

The V call is TRBV28, the J call TRBJ2-2; TRBD2 matches at 10 bases. There are 15 residues in the CDR3. Germline V gene sequence: CDR1 MDHEN, CDR2 SYDVKM. Trimming at V came to 6 bases and at J to 7 bases, leaving 8 bases not matched to a gene. CDR3 DNA sequence: TGTGCCAGCAGCCAAGCGGGAGGGCCAGGCGGGGAGCTGTTTTTT. Encoded protein: CASSQAGGPGGELFF.

As for this clone: The same CDR3 arises from other DNA sequences in this sample as well. This chain connects TRBV5-1 to TRBJ2-7, with a possible D match to TRBD1 (6 bases). The CDR3 loop spans 13 amino acids. V lost 2 bases and J 2 bases, leaving 8 bases between the germline ends. The germline CDR1 and CDR2 sequences are SGHRS and YFSETQ. The CDR3 nucleotides read TGCGCCAGCAGCTTAACAGGGACCTACGAGCAGTACTTC. Encoded protein: CASSLTGTYEQYF.

CDR3 in DNA: TGTGCCAGCAGCCTCGGGCCCTCGGGACAGGGAGAGCAGTACTTC. Protein product: CASSLGPSGQGEQYF. This sequence joins TRBV6-5 and TRBJ2-7; 9 nucleotides align to TRBD1. This CDR3 contains 15 residues. CDR1 is MNHEY and CDR2 is SVGAGI in the germline V gene. Trimming took 6 bases from V and 7 from J; bases not matched to a gene: 13.

The chain carries TRBV28 and TRBJ2-1; D is uncertain. This CDR3 contains 12 residues. Germline loops: CDR1 MDHEN, CDR2 SYDVKM. V was shortened by 8 bases and J by 5 bases, with 10 bases between the two germline ends. CDR3 nucleotides: TGTGCCAGCTTTTCCCTTAACAATGAGCAGTTCTTC. Its protein product is CASFSLNNEQFF.

The rearrangement joins TRBV6-5 to TRBJ2-7; 7 bases agree with TRBD1. This CDR3 comprises 14 residues. Germline V gene data show CDR1 as MNHEY and CDR2 as SVGAGI. J gave up 0 bases and V 5 bases, and 4 bases lay outside the gene matches. The CDR3 region has the DNA TGTGCCAGCAGTGAAGGGGACAGCTCCTACGAGCAGTACTTC. It encodes CASSEGDSSYEQYF.

The chain has TRBV29-1 and TRBJ2-7; tentatively, D is TRBD2 (6 bases). The CDR3 extends over 11 amino acids. CDR1 and CDR2 (germline): SQVTM, ANQGSEA. V lost 7 bases to trimming and J lost 6 bases, with 13 bases between them. CDR3 protein: CSATGLFEQYF. DNA of the CDR3: TGCAGCGCAACGGGACTTTTCGAGCAGTACTTC.

On this clone itself: Other DNA sequences from this sample encode an identical CDR3 as well. The gene calls are TRBV2 and TRBJ1-5; 9 bases agree with TRBD1. The CDR3 runs to 14 residues. CDR1 and CDR2 (germline): SNHLY, FYNNEI. Trimming cost V 4 bases and J 4 bases; bases outside gene matches: 2. This CDR3 is CASSGQGGNQPQHF. In DNA, the CDR3 is TGTGCCAGCAGTGGACAGGGGGGAAATCAGCCCCAGCATTTT.

This chain joins TRBV6-1 and TRBJ1-2; the D is unclear. Germline CDR1 MNHNS, CDR2 SASEGT. This CDR3 is 14 amino acids long. The V and J ends lost 2 bases and 3 bases respectively, with 10 bases between them. CDR3 DNA sequence: TGTGCCAGCAGTGAAATGTGGCAGGACTATGGCTACACCTTC. Amino acid sequence: CASSEMWQDYGYTF.

This clone was observed once. An end of the junction differs from the germline gene, which may be a read error. The CDR3 bases are TGTGCTAGCAGTCCGGACAGGGCGTCAGATACGCAGTATTTT. Translated: CASSPDRASDTQYF. The V gene is TRBV7-7, the J gene TRBJ2-3, with 8 bases lining up with TRBD1. The germline gives CDR1 SSHAT, CDR2 FNYEAQ (reference sequence). The CDR3 contains 14 residues.

The chain is built from TRBV2 and TRBJ1-4; D remains unclear. Germline V gives CDR1 SNHLY, CDR2 FYNNEI. CDR3 length: 13 amino acids. V shed 8 bases and J shed 6 bases, with 13 bases lying between them. The DNA of the CDR3 is TGTGCCAGCTCGCGGGATCGTGATGAAAAACTGTTTTTT. Translation gives CASSRDRDEKLFF.

This clone was found a few times. The chain combines TRBV6-5 with TRBJ2-5; D not resolved. The J call is doubtful: the DNA matches TRBJ2-7 better. The CDR3 totals 14 residues. CDR1 is MNHEY and CDR2 is SVGAGI in the germline V gene. CDR3 DNA sequence: TGTGCCAGCATGGGCAGGCAGAGCTCCTACGAGCAGTACTTC. Translating gives CASMGRQSSYEQYF.

This clone was seen once. This chain connects TRBV18 to TRBJ2-3; D not certain. The V gene's germline CDR1 is KGHSH and CDR2 LQKENI. This CDR3 contains 14 residues. The germline V and J ends were trimmed by 3 bases and 4 bases, with 11 bases remaining between them. Here the CDR3 DNA reads TGTGCCAGCTCACCCCTCGACTCGGCAGATACGCAGTATTTT. This gives the protein CASSPLDSADTQYF.

The V gene is TRBV15, the J gene TRBJ1-5; 9 bases map to TRBD1. CDR1 LNHNV and CDR2 YYDKDF come from the germline V gene (reference sequence). The V segment lost 0 bases and the J segment 7 bases; nucleotides outside the gene matches: 4. This CDR3 has 15 amino acids. The CDR3 protein is CATSREGQGVQPQHF. The CDR3 DNA reads TGTGCCACCAGCAGAGAGGGACAGGGAGTGCAGCCCCAGCATTTT.

The chain is built from TRBV7-9 and TRBJ1-6; D remains ambiguous. CDR3 length equals 13 residues. Germline V lookup: CDR1 SEHNR, CDR2 FQNEAQ (reference sequence). Trimming cost V 5 bases and J 7 bases, with 9 bases left between them. CDR3 in DNA: TGTGCCAGCAGCCCCCAACAGAATTCACCCCTCCACTTT. Amino acid sequence: CASSPQQNSPLHF. Using reference TRBV7-9 and TRBJ1-6 for the parts outside the CDR3, the full variable domain is DTGVSQNPRHKITKRGQNVTFRCDPISEHNRLYWYRQTLGQGPEFLTYFQNEAQLEKSRLLSDRFSAERPKGSFSTLEIQRTEQGDSAMYLCASSPQQNSPLHFGNGTRLTVT.

This chain uses TRBV25-1 with TRBJ2-7; 8 bases are shared with TRBD1. The J segment lost 3 bases and the V segment lost 7 bases, leaving 8 bases of the junction unmatched. Germline V CDR1 and CDR2: MGHDK, SYGVNS. This CDR3 spans 14 amino acids. The CDR3 spells CASTQTGGGYEQYF. CDR3 sequence (DNA): TGTGCCAGCACCCAAACAGGGGGAGGCTACGAGCAGTACTTC.